This T cell receptor (beta chain) was sequenced for a study of regulatory T cells in long-lasting Graves disease. Arm-PCR with iRepertoire HTBI primers amplified the CDR3 regions for these TCR beta libraries. TCRdb recomputed calls from the multiplex PCR reads with MiXCR, one row per CDR3 protein. The sample has about 440,000 distinct CDR3 sequences, around 17% seen once; the top ten hold 20% to 25%. Specified time point: newly diagnosed GD, antithyroid drugs for less than 3 months. Extracted PBMC RNA gave rise to the TCR library. Many counts were recorded for this clonotype. Trimming stripped 6 bases from V and 8 bases from J, with 14 bases between. The CDR3 is 13 amino acids. Germline V lookup: CDR1 SNHLY, CDR2 FYNNEI. These data also featured in a second study, about T cells in Graves' hyperthyroidism and ophthalmopathy. That study adds: Most thyroid-expanded clonotypes above 0.001 were also found in blood.

The sample here was peripheral blood mononuclear cells (PBMCs), taken at new diagnosis, from a patient treated with antithyroid drugs. This TCR was sampled from a woman in her late teens or twenties with Graves disease. The gene calls are TRBV2 and TRBJ2-1, with D perhaps matching TRBD1 (5 bases). The CDR3 reads CASRRKGLYEQFF. The CDR3 DNA sequence: TGTGCCAGCAGAAGGAAGGGGTTGTATGAGCAGTTCTTC. Full variable domain (rest looked up from reference TRBV2 and TRBJ2-1): EPEVTQTPSHQVTQMGQEVILRCVPISNHLYFYWYRQILGQKVEFLVSFYNNEISEKSEIFDDQFSVERPDGSNFTLKIRSTKLEDSAMYFCASRRKGLYEQFFGPGTRLTVL.